This TCR beta chain stems from a study of identical twins' blood T cells. Findings and limits, study-wide: Twins shared more top CDR3 clonotypes than unrelated donors did.

Each TCR cDNA library carried sample-specific barcodes on both ends. TCRdb re-analysed the 5' RACE reads in MiXCR, keeping a single row per CDR3 protein. The top ten hold 6.1% of the sample, which has 350,000 to 400,000 distinct CDR3 sequences, 28% seen once. V was clipped by 6 bases and J by 2 bases; unmatched bases: 13. The CDR3 is made up of 16 amino acids. Germline loops: CDR1 SQVTM, CDR2 ANQGSEA. For this clonotype: Its cognate antigen is unknown.

Three pairs of healthy female monozygous twins were the donors. The chain uses TRBV29-1 and TRBJ2-3; 8 nucleotides match TRBD2. This TCR was sampled from a woman between 18 and 55 years old in good health. Material for sequencing was PBMCs. Written as DNA, the CDR3 is TGCAGCGTCCGGGGGGGCCCCGCTCAATACACAGATACGCAGTATTTT. Its protein product is CSVRGGPAQYTDTQYF.